These 23 T cell receptor beta chains originate from one sample sequenced in a study of regulatory T cells in long-lasting Graves disease. The time point: persistent/refractory GD, antithyroid drugs over 5 years with positive TRAb. The TCR library was prepared using RNA isolated from PBMCs. Arm-PCR of CDR3 regions and iRepertoire HTBI primers were used to build TCR beta libraries. Each CDR3 protein is one row after TCRdb ran MiXCR on the multiplex PCR reads. The sample lists roughly 300,000 distinct CDR3 sequences, around a fifth occurring once. Here the sequenced sample was peripheral blood mononuclear cells (PBMCs), taken when the disease was refractory, from a patient treated with antithyroid drugs. All receptors derive from a female donor with Graves disease.

The chain couples TRBV10-2 to TRBJ2-7; D possibly matches TRBD1 or TRBD2 (6 bases each). V gave up 7 bases and J gave up 4 bases, with 14 bases separating them. The CDR3 is 13 residues long. Germline V CDR1 and CDR2: WSHSY, SAAADI. CDR3 region: CASIEGGPYEQYF. The CDR3 DNA reads as TGCGCCAGCATCGAGGGGGGCCCGTACGAGCAGTACTTC.

This clonotype showed up many times. The chain employs TRBV5-1 and TRBJ2-2, with a weak D call TRBD2 (5 bases). V was trimmed by 4 bases and J by 3 bases, leaving 13 bases between them. Per germline, CDR1 SGHRS and CDR2 YFSETQ. The CDR3 length is 15 residues. The CDR3 here is CASSEGLGYTGELFF. The CDR3, as DNA: TGCGCCAGCAGCGAGGGATTGGGTTACACCGGGGAGCTGTTTTTT. Combining the CDR3 with reference TRBV5-1 and TRBJ2-2 gives the whole variable domain KAGVTQTPRYLIKTRGQQVTLSCSPISGHRSVSWYQQTPGQGLQFLFEYFSETQRNKGNFPGRFSGRQFSNSRSEMNVSTLELGDSALYLCASSEGLGYTGELFFGEGSRLTVL.

This clonotype was detected ten times or more. J is TRBJ2-4 and V is TRBV7-8; 7 bases are shared with TRBD1. The V gene's germline CDR1 is SGHVS and CDR2 FQNEAQ. The CDR3 is made up of 14 amino acids. Losses at the gene ends were 5 bases for V and 6 bases for J; bases not matched to a gene: 7. The DNA of the CDR3 is TGTGCCAGCAGCCGAAAGGGGGACAGAAACATTCAGTACTTC. This sequence encodes CASSRKGDRNIQYF.

This clonotype appeared once. A read error is possible here, since a much larger clone lies one base away. This chain connects TRBV20-1 to TRBJ2-6, with 11 positions matching TRBD1. Germline V lookup: CDR1 DFQATT, CDR2 SNEGSKA (reference sequence). Unmatched junction bases numbered 11, after V lost 6 bases and J lost 4 bases. The length of the CDR3 is 17 residues. This chain's CDR3 is CSAGWDRGDNGANVLTF. In nucleotides, the CDR3 is TGCAGTGCCGGATGGGACAGGGGGGACAACGGGGCCAACGTCCTGACTTTC.

The gene calls are TRBV5-5 and TRBJ1-1; D unclear. Trimming pared 0 bases from V and 4 bases from J, leaving 16 bases between. This CDR3 contains 16 residues. CDR1 and CDR2 from the germline V gene are SGHKS and YYEKEE (reference sequence). CDR3 sequence: CASSLAYYGSSTEAFF. CDR3 DNA sequence: TGTGCCAGCAGCTTGGCCTATTACGGAAGTAGCACTGAAGCTTTCTTT.

This clonotype was seen a handful of times. This may come from a read error, since a much larger clone is one base off. The V and J genes are TRBV6-9 and TRBJ1-5; D gene ambiguous. The CDR3 covers 15 residues. Looked up from germline, CDR1 is MNHGY and CDR2 is SVAAGI. The CDR3 region is CVSSYDGNSNQPQHF. DNA for the CDR3: TGTGTCAGCAGTTACGACGGAAATAGCAATCAGCCCCAGCATTTT.

This clonotype came up many times. The chain links TRBV3-1 to TRBJ2-7, with TRBD1 matching 10 bases. Trimming at V came to 6 bases and at J to 4 bases, leaving 9 bases not matched to a gene. The CDR3 consists of 15 residues. The germline V gene has CDR1 LGHDT and CDR2 YNNKEL (reference sequence). CDR3 loop: CASSQPGQGFYEQYF. The CDR3 nucleotides are TGTGCCAGCAGTCAACCGGGACAGGGGTTTTACGAGCAGTACTTC.

At least ten counts were recorded for this clonotype. The CDR3 sequence is CASALTYGGEQYF. CDR3 nucleotide sequence: TGTGCCAGCGCACTAACGTATGGGGGCGAGCAGTACTTC. This chain joins TRBV7-2 and TRBJ2-7, with D perhaps TRBD1 or TRBD2 (5 bases each). V lost 8 bases and J 6 bases, leaving 17 bases between the germline ends. This CDR3 spans 13 amino acids. Looked up from germline, CDR1 is SGHTA and CDR2 is FQGNSA.

This clonotype has more than one count but fewer than ten. The chain combines TRBV5-1 with TRBJ2-7; TRBD1 might be the D (6 bases). Trimming shortened V by 0 bases and J by 4 bases, and 11 bases separated the two germline ends. Germline-derived CDR1 and CDR2 are SGHRS and YFSETQ. The CDR3 contains 14 residues. CDR3 in DNA: TGCGCCAGCAGCTTGGAGGGGGAAACATACGAGCAGTACTTC. Translated, it gives CASSLEGETYEQYF.

This clonotype has a count of ten or more. The J gene is TRBJ2-1, the V gene TRBV2, with no clear D. CDR3 length equals 13 residues. Trimming cost V 10 bases and J 9 bases, with 19 bases left between them. The germline CDR1 and CDR2 sequences are SNHLY and FYNNEI. The CDR3 DNA reads as TGTGCCACCAATAGGAACCAGCGAAGTGAGCAGTTCTTC. Amino acids: CATNRNQRSEQFF.

Remarks on this clonotype: Since a much larger clone is just one base distant, this may be a read error. Since the CDR3 does not end with the conserved phenylalanine or tryptophan, this likely comes from a read error. V gene TRBV28 combines with J gene TRBJ1-2; tentative D call: TRBD1 (5 bases). The CDR3 consists of 16 residues. The V and J ends lost 4 bases and 1 base respectively, with 16 bases between them. In germline, CDR1 is MDHEN, CDR2 SYDVKM. The CDR3 loop reads CASSSQDRVLNYGYTL. The CDR3 bases are TGTGCCAGCAGTTCCCAAGACAGAGTGCTTAACTATGGCTACACCCTC.

Only a few counts were recorded for this clonotype. This rearrangement joins TRBV5-1 to TRBJ2-7, with a tentative D call TRBD2 (6 bases). Germline CDR1 and CDR2: SGHRS and YFSETQ. This CDR3 comprises 14 residues. Trimming removed 6 bases from V and 1 base from J, with 14 bases in between. The CDR3 region has the DNA TGCGCCAGCACCCGGGACTCCACATCCTACGAGCAGTACTTC. This gives the protein CASTRDSTSYEQYF.

Only a few counts were recorded for this clonotype. The J gene is TRBJ1-2, the V gene TRBV6-2 or TRBV6-3, with D tentatively TRBD1 (6 bases). The CDR3 runs to 15 residues. Germline lookup yields CDR1 MNHEY and CDR2 SVGEGT. V was shortened by 4 bases and J by 8 bases, with 20 bases between the two germline ends. The CDR3 DNA follows: TGTGCCAGCAGTTCAGCGGGGGCCGGGACAACGGGCTACACCTTC. Protein product: CASSSAGAGTTGYTF.

The chain links TRBV30 to TRBJ2-4, with 9 bases that match TRBD2. Judging by the DNA end, TRBJ2-1 fits better; the J call may be wrong. This CDR3 has 13 residues. Germline CDR1 and CDR2: GTSNPN and SVGIG (reference sequence). CDR3 nucleotides: TGTGCCTGGGAAGCTAGCGGGGCCCTCGCGCAGTTCTTC. Its protein product is CAWEASGALAQFF.

This clonotype showed up many times. The gene calls are TRBV20-1 and TRBJ2-7; either TRBD1 or TRBD2 may supply D (5 bases each). The CDR3 spans 16 residues. Trimming removed 0 bases from V and 2 bases from J, with 17 bases in between. Germline CDR1 and CDR2: DFQATT and SNEGSKA (reference sequence). This CDR3 reads CSARDLSGRTPYEQYF. CDR3 in DNA: TGCAGTGCTAGAGACCTATCGGGACGGACACCCTACGAGCAGTACTTC.

The rearrangement links TRBV30 to TRBJ1-1, with a possible D match to TRBD1 (5 bases). The CDR3 contains 16 residues. CDR1 GTSNPN and CDR2 SVGIG come from the germline V gene (reference sequence). V lost 3 bases and J lost 0, with 17 bases in between. In nucleotides, the CDR3 is TGTGCCTGGAGAGGGGAGGGAGGGTGGATGAACACTGAAGCTTTCTTT. It yields the protein CAWRGEGGWMNTEAFF.

Of note for this clonotype: A clone one base away is much larger, so this may be a read error. The V call is TRBV12-3 or TRBV12-4, the J call TRBJ2-7; 9 bases fit TRBD1. CDR3 length: 14 amino acids. The CDR3 coding sequence is TGTGCCAGCAGTTTAGACTACAGGGGGCCTGAGCAGTGCTTC. Encoded protein: CASSLDYRGPEQCF.

The chain couples TRBV6-5 to TRBJ1-2; 9 nucleotides match TRBD1. This CDR3 has 17 residues. The ends lost 4 bases at V and 0 bases at J; junction bases unmatched: 9. Germline V lookup: CDR1 MNHEY, CDR2 SVGAGI. CDR3 residues: CASSSVDRGVSNYGYTF. Here the CDR3 DNA reads TGTGCCAGCAGTTCGGTGGACAGGGGCGTATCTAACTATGGCTACACCTTC.

The V gene is TRBV3-1, the J gene TRBJ1-2, with D possibly being TRBD1 (6 bases). The CDR3 runs 14 residues. V was trimmed by 4 bases and J by 8 bases, leaving 17 bases between them. Per germline, CDR1 LGHDT and CDR2 YNNKEL (reference sequence). CDR3 bases: TGTGCCAGCAGCCTAGACAGGTCGGTCCGGGGCTACACCTTC. This sequence encodes CASSLDRSVRGYTF. Complete variable domain (other parts from reference TRBV3-1 and TRBJ1-2): DTAVSQTPKYLVTQMGNDKSIKCEQNLGHDTMYWYKQDSKKFLKIMFSYNNKELIINETVPNRFSPKSPDKAHLNLHINSLELGDSAVYFCASSLDRSVRGYTFGSGTRLTVV.

This clonotype is a singleton in its sample. This sequence joins TRBV6-1 and TRBJ2-7; D is unresolved. Germline V gene data show CDR1 as MNHNS and CDR2 as SASEGT. The V gene lost 6 bases and the J gene lost 2 bases, with 14 bases spanning the gap. The CDR3 is 14 amino acids. CDR3: CASRRHPATYEQYF. DNA of the CDR3: TGTGCCAGCAGACGACACCCCGCCACCTACGAGCAGTACTTC.

This clonotype has more than one count but fewer than ten. The chain carries TRBV15 and TRBJ1-5; D remains ambiguous. The V and J ends lost 6 bases and 2 bases respectively, with 11 bases between them. The CDR3 contains 14 residues. Per the germline V gene, CDR1 is LNHNV and CDR2 is YYDKDF (reference sequence). CDR3 residues: CATSASLGNQPQHF. The CDR3 region has the DNA TGTGCCACCAGTGCAAGCCTTGGCAATCAGCCCCAGCATTTT.

This clonotype came up a few times. The chain carries TRBV10-3 and TRBJ2-2, with TRBD2 matching over 12 bases. This CDR3 contains 17 residues. V gave up 6 bases and J gave up 5 bases; unmatched junction bases: 10. CDR1 is ENHRY and CDR2 is SYGVKD in the germline V gene. This chain's CDR3 is CAISPKTSGRGTGELFF. The DNA of the CDR3 is TGTGCCATCAGCCCAAAGACTAGCGGGAGAGGGACCGGGGAGCTGTTTTTT.

This clonotype has at least ten counts. This chain links TRBV4-2 with TRBJ2-7; 7 nucleotides match TRBD2. The CDR3 has 15 residues. After removal of 0 bases from V and 3 bases from J, the junction contained 5 bases not matched to a gene. The V gene's germline CDR1 is LGHNA and CDR2 YNFKEQ. The CDR3 nucleotides are TGTGCCAGCAGCCAAGATCCCGGGAGGCACTACGAGCAGTACTTC. This gives the protein CASSQDPGRHYEQYF.